A single T cell receptor beta chain is shown here with its context. Its antigen is currently unknown. Use of 60 Vbeta and 13 Jbeta primers characterized the PCR. The repertoire was sequenced with immunoSEQ multiplex PCR; TCRdb's copy has only in-frame clones and lacks some. The data contain under 200,000 clones, 75% of them singletons. Trimming removed 4 bases from V and 3 bases from J; junction bases left unmatched: 8. CDR1 is MNHNS, CDR2 SASEGT, per germline. The CDR3 runs 15 residues. The data are from a study of cytomegalovirus exposure and HLA in healthy donors. Study results and caveats: Confirmation was obtained in vitro that a few CMV-associated chains are specific for CMV antigens. The authors later linked a missense DCLRE1C variant to TCR beta V- and J-gene trimming. One cluster of highly shared sequence variants probably arose as a sequencing artifact.

What was sequenced was PBMCs. The sequence was collected from a woman aged 45-60 years in good health and CMV-seropositive. The V call is TRBV6-1, the J call TRBJ1-1; 7 bases fit TRBD1. DNA for the CDR3: TGTGCCAGCAGTGCTCGAGGGGGCTGGGACACTGAAGCTTTCTTT. It codes for CASSARGGWDTEAFF.